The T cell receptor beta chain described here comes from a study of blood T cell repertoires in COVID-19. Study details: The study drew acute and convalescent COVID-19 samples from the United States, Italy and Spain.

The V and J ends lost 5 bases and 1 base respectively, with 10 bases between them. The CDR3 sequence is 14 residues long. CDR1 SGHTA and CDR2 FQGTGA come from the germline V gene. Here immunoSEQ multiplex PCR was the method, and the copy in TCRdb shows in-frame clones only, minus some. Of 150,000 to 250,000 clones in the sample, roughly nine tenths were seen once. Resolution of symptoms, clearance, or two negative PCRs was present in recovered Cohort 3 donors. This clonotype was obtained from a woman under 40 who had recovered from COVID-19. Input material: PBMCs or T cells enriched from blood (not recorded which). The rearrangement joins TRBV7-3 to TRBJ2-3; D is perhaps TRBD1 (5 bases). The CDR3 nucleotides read TGTGCCAGCAGCCCCACAGGCGGCACAGATACGCAGTATTTT. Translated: CASSPTGGTDTQYF.